One sample yielded the 10 T cell receptor beta chains listed below, sequenced in a study of radiotherapy plus CTLA-4 blockade in lung cancer. Clones were sequenced by immunoSEQ multiplex PCR, and TCRdb holds only the in-frame ones, with some missing. Of around 37,000 clones in the sample, around 70% were seen once. Sample: peripheral blood, taken from a patient treated with radiotherapy plus ipilimumab. The receptors come from a human donor with non-small cell lung cancer that progressed on radiotherapy plus ipilimumab.

The chain has TRBV7-2 and TRBJ2-7, with D unclear. CDR1 and CDR2 from the germline V gene are SGHTA and FQGNSA. The CDR3 spans 14 residues. Trimming shortened V by 4 bases and J by 1 base, and 11 bases separated the two germline ends. The CDR3: CASSYLTWSYEQYF. CDR3 coding DNA: TGTGCCAGCAGCTACCTGACATGGTCCTACGAGCAGTACTTC.

The rearrangement uses TRBV6-1 and TRBJ1-1, with 7 bases identical to TRBD1. This CDR3 is 14 amino acids long. Germline CDR1 and CDR2: MNHNS and SASEGT. V trimming: 4 bases; J trimming: 1 base; junction bases outside the gene matches: 3. The CDR3 bases are TGTGCCAGCAGTGTACGGACAGGGAACACTGAAGCTTTCTTT. Its protein is CASSVRTGNTEAFF.

This clone has only a few counts. The chain recombines TRBV11-2 with TRBJ1-1; D gene uncertain. The V gene lost 1 base and the J gene lost 4 bases, with 4 bases spanning the gap. This CDR3 comprises 12 residues. Germline values: CDR1 SGHAT, CDR2 FQNNGV. DNA of the CDR3: TGTGCCAGCAGCTTAGGGGTCACTGAAGCTTTCTTT. Its protein product is CASSLGVTEAFF.

CDR3 DNA: TGTGCCAGTAGGCCGGATAGCAATCAGCCCCAGCATTTT. As protein: CASRPDSNQPQHF. This chain links TRBV19 with TRBJ1-5; no reliable D call. The V end lost 6 bases, the J end lost 0 bases, and 6 bases lay between the germline ends. The CDR3 runs 13 residues. CDR1 is LNHDA and CDR2 is SQIVND in the germline V gene (reference sequence). Full variable domain (missing parts from reference TRBV19 and TRBJ1-5): DGGITQSPKYLFRKEGQNVTLSCEQNLNHDAMYWYRQDPGQGLRLIYYSQIVNDFQKGDIAEGYSVSREKKESFPLTVTSAQKNPTAFYLCASRPDSNQPQHFGDGTRLSIL.

The J gene is TRBJ1-2, the V gene TRBV5-4; unclear D gene. Looked up from germline, CDR1 is SGHNT and CDR2 is YYREEE (reference sequence). Trimming left V 0 bases short and J 8 bases short, with 11 bases between. The CDR3 contains 13 residues. This CDR3 reads CASSLEAGRGYTF. The CDR3 DNA sequence: TGTGCCAGCAGCTTGGAGGCGGGCCGGGGCTACACCTTC. Filled out from reference TRBV5-4 and TRBJ1-2, the complete variable domain reads ETGVTQSPTHLIKTRGQQVTLRCSSQSGHNTVSWYQQALGQGPQFIFQYYREEENGRGNFPPRFSGLQFPNYSSELNVNALELDDSALYLCASSLEAGRGYTFGSGTRLTVV.

The chain uses TRBV7-6 and TRBJ2-1; 10 nucleotides line up with TRBD1. Per germline, CDR1 SGHVS and CDR2 FNYEAQ. The CDR3 has 17 residues. Trimming took 5 bases from V and 1 from J; bases not matched to a gene: 8. The CDR3 region has the DNA TGTGCCAGCAGCCCCCAGACAGGGGGCCTGTCCTACAATGAGCAGTTCTTC. Encoded protein: CASSPQTGGLSYNEQFF.

The V call is TRBV5-6, the J call TRBJ1-4; D is unresolved. Germline CDR1 SGHDT, CDR2 YYEEEE. The CDR3 is 16 amino acids. Trimming cost V 5 bases and J 0 bases, with 14 bases left between them. Here the CDR3 DNA reads TGTGCCAGCAGGTGGGCCGGCGGGGCAACTAATGAAAAACTGTTTTTT. This sequence encodes CASRWAGGATNEKLFF.

DNA for the CDR3: TGTGCCTGGAGGGGGGACAACGAGGAGCTGTTTTTT. Protein product: CAWRGDNEELFF. The chain joins TRBV30 to TRBJ2-2; perhaps TRBD1 as D (6 bases). Trimming pared 3 bases from V and 10 bases from J, leaving 12 bases between. This CDR3 has 12 amino acids. Per the germline V gene, CDR1 is GTSNPN and CDR2 is SVGIG (reference sequence).

This chain links TRBV20-1 with TRBJ2-2; perhaps TRBD2 as D (6 bases). CDR1 is DFQATT and CDR2 is SNEGSKA in the germline V gene (reference sequence). V shed 6 bases and J shed 6 bases, with 8 bases lying between them. The CDR3 sequence is 11 residues long. The CDR3 nucleotides read TGCAGTGCGAGACTAGCCGGGGAGCTGTTTTTT. It encodes CSARLAGELFF.

For the CDR3, the DNA is TGTGCCAGCAGTTTAAGTCCAATGTCCACAGATACGCAGTATTTT. This encodes CASSLSPMSTDTQYF. The chain carries TRBV28 and TRBJ2-3; D gene uncertain. Germline V gives CDR1 MDHEN, CDR2 SYDVKM. The CDR3 has 15 amino acids. V was trimmed by 2 bases and J by 2 bases, leaving 11 bases between them.